The 30 T cell receptor beta chains below were found in one sample sequenced in a study of OX40 agonist ivuxolimab in advanced cancers. The repertoire was sequenced with immunoSEQ multiplex PCR; TCRdb's copy has only in-frame clones and lacks some. The table records approximately 84,000 clones, approximately 89% of them present only once. This specimen was CD4+ or CD8+ T cells sorted from blood, taken in a trial of the OX40 agonist ivuxolimab. The receptor set was obtained from an adult with an advanced solid tumor such as melanoma, head and neck, liver or kidney cancer.

This clone came up a few times. The chain combines TRBV29-1 with TRBJ1-5; possible D gene TRBD1, 5 bases. The CDR3 sequence is 13 residues long. Germline V gives CDR1 SQVTM, CDR2 ANQGSEA. With 5 bases removed from V and 3 bases from J, the gap between germline ends came to 11 bases. The CDR3 is CSVSRGNNQPQHF. In DNA, the CDR3 is TGCAGCGTTTCACGGGGGAACAATCAGCCCCAGCATTTT.

DNA of the CDR3: TGTGCCAGCAGTCCACCGGGACTAGCGGGTGAGCAGTTCTTC. It is translated as CASSPPGLAGEQFF. The chain has TRBV6-5 and TRBJ2-1, with 12 bases aligning to TRBD2. After removal of 5 bases from V and 9 bases from J, the junction contained 5 bases not matched to a gene. The length of the CDR3 is 14 residues. Germline values: CDR1 MNHEY, CDR2 SVGAGI.

Only a few counts were recorded for this clone. The chain recombines TRBV7-9 with TRBJ1-6; unclear D gene. Deletions cut 4 bases from V and 0 bases from J, with 7 bases between. The CDR3 is 15 amino acids. Germline V CDR1 and CDR2: SEHNR, FQNEAQ (reference sequence). CDR3 sequence: CASSYRASYNSPLHF. The CDR3 DNA reads as TGTGCCAGCAGCTACCGGGCCTCCTATAATTCACCCCTCCACTTT.

This sequence joins TRBV29-1 and TRBJ2-3; D call uncertain. This CDR3 has 10 amino acids. Germline assignment: CDR1 SQVTM and CDR2 ANQGSEA. The V and J ends lost 8 bases and 5 bases respectively, with 8 bases between them. CDR3 residues: CSLGKDTQYF. Written as DNA, the CDR3 is TGCAGCTTGGGAAAAGATACGCAGTATTTT.

This chain connects TRBV5-1 to TRBJ2-7, with TRBD2 matching 14 bases. The CDR3 is 16 residues long. In germline, CDR1 is SGHRS, CDR2 YFSETQ. V trimming: 5 bases; J trimming: 6 bases; junction bases outside the gene matches: 10. This chain's CDR3 is CASRASGGLAGAEQYF. The DNA for the CDR3 is TGCGCCAGCAGGGCCTCCGGGGGACTAGCGGGGGCCGAGCAGTACTTC.

This sequence joins TRBV14 and TRBJ2-7; TRBD2 matches at 10 bases. The CDR3 has 17 residues. Germline V gene sequence: CDR1 SGHDN, CDR2 FVKESK. Losses at the gene ends were 4 bases for V and 2 bases for J; bases not matched to a gene: 11. CDR3 nucleotide sequence: TGTGCCAGCAGCCCGCTTGGGGCTAGCGGGAGTGCCTACGAGCAGTACTTC. This translates into CASSPLGASGSAYEQYF.

This chain joins TRBV5-4 and TRBJ2-2; a weak D match, TRBD1 (6 bases). Trimming removed 4 bases at V and 5 bases at J, with 15 bases between. Germline CDR1 and CDR2: SGHNT and YYREEE (reference sequence). The CDR3 spans 15 residues. CDR3 nucleotides: TGTGCCAGCAGCCAAACAGGGAAGAGGACCGGGGAGCTGTTTTTT. Its translation: CASSQTGKRTGELFF.

The J gene is TRBJ2-7, the V gene TRBV9, with 7 nucleotides matching TRBD2. Germline V lookup: CDR1 SGDLS, CDR2 YYNGEE. This CDR3 is built from 14 residues. After removal of 3 bases from V and 5 bases from J, the junction contained 8 bases not matched to a gene. This chain's CDR3 is CASSAVTGGHEQYF. The CDR3 nucleotides are TGTGCCAGCAGCGCGGTCACGGGGGGACACGAGCAGTACTTC.

The rearrangement joins TRBV12-2 to TRBJ2-2; the table's D call TRBD1 went unverified against the DNA. TRBV12-2 is noted as a pseudogene. The CDR3 has 16 residues. CDR3 residues: CASRLRSGGITGELFF. CDR3 in DNA: TGTGCAAGTCGCCTACGATCAGGGGGCATCACCGGGGAGCTGTTTTTT.

The J gene is TRBJ2-5, the V gene TRBV5-1; 9 bases line up with TRBD1. CDR3 length equals 15 residues. CDR1 is SGHRS and CDR2 is YFSETQ in the germline V gene. V was pared by 3 bases and J by 2 bases, with 5 bases of the junction left unmatched. CDR3 nucleotides: TGCGCCAGCAGCTCACAGGGGGCGAAACAAGAGACCCAGTACTTC. Encoded protein: CASSSQGAKQETQYF.

The chain combines TRBV27 with TRBJ2-3, with D maybe TRBD1 (6 bases). Trimming stripped 4 bases from V and 1 base from J, with 12 bases between. CDR1 and CDR2 (germline): MNHEY, SMNVEV (reference sequence). This CDR3 is 15 amino acids long. CDR3 sequence reads: CASSSRGFGTDTQYF. The CDR3 coding sequence is TGTGCCAGCAGTTCCAGGGGTTTTGGCACAGATACGCAGTATTTT.

This chain uses TRBV2 with TRBJ2-1, with 11 bases lining up with TRBD2. V dropped 8 bases and J dropped 8; count of bases not matched to a gene: 11. Per the germline V gene, CDR1 is SNHLY and CDR2 is FYNNEI. The CDR3 runs 15 residues. This chain's CDR3 is CASSPLSGGADEQFF. DNA for the CDR3: TGTGCCAGCTCCCCGCTTAGCGGGGGGGCCGATGAGCAGTTCTTC.

This clone occurred once. V usage is TRBV30 and J usage is TRBJ1-3, with D hard to call. CDR3 length: 16 residues. Trimming removed 0 bases from V and 0 bases from J, with 12 bases in between. In germline, CDR1 is GTSNPN, CDR2 SVGIG (reference sequence). The CDR3 nucleotides are TGTGCCTGGAGTGTAATTGGACGGCGCTCTGGAAACACCATATATTTT. Its translation: CAWSVIGRRSGNTIYF.

This clone appeared once. V gene TRBV27 combines with J gene TRBJ1-2; 9 nucleotides agree with TRBD1. CDR1 and CDR2 from the germline V gene are MNHEY and SMNVEV (reference sequence). V gave up 5 bases and J gave up 3 bases; unmatched junction bases: 13. This CDR3 contains 17 residues. CDR3 nucleotides: TGTGCCAGCAGTGAGGGGACAGGGATCTCCTCATACTATGGCTACACCTTC. Its translation: CASSEGTGISSYYGYTF.

This clone came up once. The chain links TRBV7-9 to TRBJ1-5; D gene ambiguous. The CDR3 consists of 12 residues. Germline-derived CDR1 and CDR2 are SEHNR and FQNEAQ (reference sequence). The V end lost 0 bases, the J end lost 7 bases, and 4 bases lay between the germline ends. DNA of the CDR3: TGTGCCAGCAGCTTAGCAGAGCAGCCCCAGCATTTT. Protein product: CASSLAEQPQHF.

The chain combines TRBV28 with TRBJ1-2; possible D gene TRBD1, 6 bases. Germline values: CDR1 MDHEN, CDR2 SYDVKM. V lost 3 bases to trimming and J lost 4 bases, with 15 bases between them. This CDR3 region has 15 residues. CDR3 DNA: TGTGCCAGCAGTTTCCAAACCCGGGGGGCCTATGGCTACACCTTC. Its protein product is CASSFQTRGAYGYTF.

The gene calls are TRBV6-4 and TRBJ1-1; weak D call: TRBD1 (5 bases). Per germline, CDR1 MRHNA and CDR2 SNTAGT. V lost 5 bases to trimming and J lost 8 bases, with 18 bases between them. The CDR3 has 14 residues. The CDR3 sequence is CASSPEGRVGEAFF. The CDR3 DNA reads TGTGCCAGCAGTCCCGAGGGGAGGGTAGGGGAAGCTTTCTTT.

This clone was seen once. V is TRBV5-8 and J is TRBJ1-2, with 12 bases lining up with TRBD1. Germline V gene sequence: CDR1 SGHTS, CDR2 YDEGEE. The CDR3 contains 14 residues. V gave up 4 bases and J gave up 5 bases; unmatched junction bases: 3. The chain's CDR3 is CASSRDRGLYGYTF. CDR3 nucleotides: TGTGCCAGCAGCCGGGACAGGGGGCTTTATGGCTACACCTTC.

The rearrangement links TRBV11-2 to TRBJ2-7; D tentatively fits TRBD1 or TRBD2 (7 bases each). Trimming shortened V by 1 base and J by 2 bases, and 21 bases separated the two germline ends. Germline CDR1 reads SGHAT; CDR2 reads FQNNGV. The CDR3 has 18 amino acids. The DNA of the CDR3 is TGTGCCAGCAGCTTAGGGTCGGGGGGACAGTTGATCCCCTACGAGCAGTACTTC. Its translation: CASSLGSGGQLIPYEQYF.

This clone was observed a few times. The J gene is TRBJ1-4, the V gene TRBV23-1, with D possibly being TRBD1 (6 bases). TRBV23-1 is designated an ORF whose function remains uncertain. The CDR3 sequence is 17 residues long. V was clipped by 4 bases and J by 3 bases, with 18 bases between them. CDR3 DNA: TGCGCCAGCAGTCGCCAGGGGCGGCGATTCCCTAATGAAAAACTGTTTTTT. As protein: CASSRQGRRFPNEKLFF.

The CDR3 spells CASSVGAGSGYTF. Written as DNA, the CDR3 is TGCGCCAGCAGCGTTGGGGCGGGGAGTGGCTACACCTTC. The rearrangement links TRBV5-1 to TRBJ1-2; D is perhaps TRBD1 (5 bases). The length of the CDR3 is 13 residues. CDR1 is SGHRS, CDR2 YFSETQ, per germline. Trimming took 4 bases from V and 7 from J, leaving 14 bases between them.

This clone has only a few counts. The CDR3 loop reads CASSFYSNQPQHF. As DNA, the CDR3 is TGTGCCAGCAGTTTTTATAGCAATCAGCCCCAGCATTTT. The chain couples TRBV7-9 to TRBJ1-5, with D hard to call. CDR1 and CDR2 from the germline V gene are SEHNR and FQNEAQ (reference sequence). The CDR3 sequence is 13 residues long. Trimming took off 6 bases at V and 0 bases at J, with 6 bases between the two ends. Using reference TRBV7-9 and TRBJ1-5 for the parts outside the CDR3, the full variable domain is DTGVSQNPRHKITKRGQNVTFRCDPISEHNRLYWYRQTLGQGPEFLTYFQNEAQLEKSRLLSDRFSAERPKGSFSTLEIQRTEQGDSAMYLCASSFYSNQPQHFGDGTRLSIL.

V usage is TRBV6-6 and J usage is TRBJ2-3; D possibly matches TRBD1 or TRBD2 (5 bases each). V lost 11 bases, J lost 8 bases, and 20 bases lay in between. Germline-derived CDR1 and CDR2 are MNHNY and SVGAGI (reference sequence). CDR3 length: 13 amino acids. The CDR3 here is CASTGALVGTQYF. As DNA, the CDR3 is TGTGCCTCTACCGGGGCCCTGGTCGGTACGCAGTATTTT.

J is TRBJ2-3 and V is TRBV15; D is undetermined. The V and J ends lost 0 bases and 2 bases respectively, with 15 bases between them. The CDR3 sequence is 17 residues long. Per the germline V gene, CDR1 is LNHNV and CDR2 is YYDKDF (reference sequence). The CDR3 sequence is CATSRDRFNGPTDTQYF. CDR3 sequence (DNA): TGTGCCACCAGCAGAGATAGGTTTAACGGGCCCACAGATACGCAGTATTTT.

The V gene is TRBV10-1, the J gene TRBJ2-7; D call uncertain. Germline V gene sequence: CDR1 WNHNN, CDR2 SYGVQD (reference sequence). The CDR3 length is 13 residues. Trimming removed 2 bases from V and 6 bases from J, with 11 bases in between. The CDR3 DNA sequence: TGCGCCAGCAGTGAGGGGCCCTCGGGCGAGCAGTACTTC. Translating it yields CASSEGPSGEQYF.

The chain uses TRBV9 and TRBJ1-3; 9 bases are a match to TRBD1. Germline V gene lookup returns CDR1 SGDLS and CDR2 YYNGEE. The CDR3 runs 16 residues. The ends lost 4 bases at V and 4 bases at J; junction bases unmatched: 9. The CDR3 spells CASSPVGTGTGNTIYF. CDR3 DNA: TGTGCCAGCAGCCCCGTGGGGACAGGGACAGGAAACACCATATATTTT.

The chain carries TRBV5-6 and TRBJ1-6, with 9 positions matching TRBD1. The V segment lost 2 bases and the J segment 7 bases; nucleotides outside the gene matches: 10. The CDR3 is made up of 17 amino acids. The germline CDR1 and CDR2 sequences are SGHDT and YYEEEE. The CDR3 DNA is TGTGCCAGCAGCTTAACCACCGGGACAGGGAGGAATTCACCCCTCCACTTT. Translation: CASSLTTGTGRNSPLHF.

This chain links TRBV5-1 with TRBJ2-1; the D gene is possibly TRBD1 (6 bases). The germline V and J ends were trimmed by 2 bases and 7 bases, with 22 bases remaining between them. The CDR3 consists of 17 residues. CDR1 and CDR2 (germline): SGHRS, YFSETQ. Here the CDR3 DNA reads TGCGCCAGCAGCTTTGGTAACAGGGTAATCCTAGGGAATGAGCAGTTCTTC. Translated: CASSFGNRVILGNEQFF.

This rearrangement joins TRBV7-9 to TRBJ2-6; TRBD2 is a possible D gene (5 bases). The CDR3 length is 19 residues. Germline V CDR1 and CDR2: SEHNR, FQNEAQ (reference sequence). V was cut by 2 bases and J by 0 bases, with 17 bases left in between. The DNA for the CDR3 is TGTGCCAGCAGCTTACTAGCCTCACCCCATAGCTCTGGGGCCAACGTCCTGACTTTC. Protein product: CASSLLASPHSSGANVLTF.

The genes are TRBV18 and TRBJ2-3; TRBD2 agrees at 9 bases. Trimming removed 4 bases from V and 0 bases from J; junction bases left unmatched: 5. CDR1 and CDR2 (germline): KGHSH, LQKENI. CDR3 length: 16 residues. The CDR3 loop reads CASSLSAGGSTDTQYF. For the CDR3, the DNA is TGTGCCAGCTCACTTTCGGCGGGAGGGAGCACAGATACGCAGTATTTT. Supplemented by reference TRBV18 and TRBJ2-3, the full variable domain reads NAGVMQNPRHLVRRRGQEARLRCSPMKGHSHVYWYRQLPEEGLKFMVYLQKENIIDESGMPKERFSAEFPKEGPSILRIQQVVRGDSAAYFCASSLSAGGSTDTQYFGPGTRLTVL.